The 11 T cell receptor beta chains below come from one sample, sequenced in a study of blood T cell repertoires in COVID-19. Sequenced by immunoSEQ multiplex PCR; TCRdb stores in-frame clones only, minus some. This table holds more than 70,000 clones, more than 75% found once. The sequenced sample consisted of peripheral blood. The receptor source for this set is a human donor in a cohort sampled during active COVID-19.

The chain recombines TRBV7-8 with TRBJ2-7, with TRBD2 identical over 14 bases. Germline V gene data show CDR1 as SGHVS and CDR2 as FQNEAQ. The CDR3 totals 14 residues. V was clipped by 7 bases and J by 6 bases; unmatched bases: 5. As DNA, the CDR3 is TGTGCCAGCATGACGGGGACTAGCGGGAGCGAGCAGTACTTC. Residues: CASMTGTSGSEQYF.

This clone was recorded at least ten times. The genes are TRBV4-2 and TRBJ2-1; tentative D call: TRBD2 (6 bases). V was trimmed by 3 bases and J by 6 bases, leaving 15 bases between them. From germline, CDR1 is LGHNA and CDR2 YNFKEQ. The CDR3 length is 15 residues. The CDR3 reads CASSQIAAPGNEQFF. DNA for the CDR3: TGTGCCAGCAGCCAGATAGCGGCCCCAGGCAATGAGCAGTTCTTC.

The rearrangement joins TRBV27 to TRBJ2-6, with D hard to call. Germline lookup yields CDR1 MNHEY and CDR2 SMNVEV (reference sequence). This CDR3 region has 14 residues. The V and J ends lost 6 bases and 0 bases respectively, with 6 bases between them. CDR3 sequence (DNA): TGTGCCAGCAGGCCGAGCTCTGGGGCCAACGTCCTGACTTTC. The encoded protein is CASRPSSGANVLTF.

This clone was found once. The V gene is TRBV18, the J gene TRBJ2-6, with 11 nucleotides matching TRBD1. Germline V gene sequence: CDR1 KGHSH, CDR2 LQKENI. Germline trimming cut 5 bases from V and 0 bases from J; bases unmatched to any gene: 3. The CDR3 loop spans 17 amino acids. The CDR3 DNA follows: TGTGCCAGCTCATTGGGACAGGGGGACTCTGGGGCCAACGTCCTGACTTTC. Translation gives CASSLGQGDSGANVLTF.

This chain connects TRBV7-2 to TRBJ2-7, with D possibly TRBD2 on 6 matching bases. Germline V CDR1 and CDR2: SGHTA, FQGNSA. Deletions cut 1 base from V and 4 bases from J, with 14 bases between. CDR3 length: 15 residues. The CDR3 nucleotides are TGTGCCAGCAGCTTAGTACCGGGAGATCTATACGAGCAGTACTTC. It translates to CASSLVPGDLYEQYF.

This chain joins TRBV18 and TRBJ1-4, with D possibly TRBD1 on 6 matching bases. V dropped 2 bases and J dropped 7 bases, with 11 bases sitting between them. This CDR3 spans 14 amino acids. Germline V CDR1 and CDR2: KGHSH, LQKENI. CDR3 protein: CASSPTNRVEKLFF. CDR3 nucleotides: TGTGCCAGCTCACCAACCAACAGGGTTGAAAAACTGTTTTTT.

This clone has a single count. The CDR3 sequence is CASSLAETQYF. CDR3 bases: TGTGCCAGCAGCTTGGCGGAGACCCAGTACTTC. V gene TRBV5-8 combines with J gene TRBJ2-5; unclear D gene. Trimming removed 0 bases from V and 5 bases from J, with 2 bases in between. The length of the CDR3 is 11 residues. The germline gives CDR1 SGHTS, CDR2 YDEGEE.

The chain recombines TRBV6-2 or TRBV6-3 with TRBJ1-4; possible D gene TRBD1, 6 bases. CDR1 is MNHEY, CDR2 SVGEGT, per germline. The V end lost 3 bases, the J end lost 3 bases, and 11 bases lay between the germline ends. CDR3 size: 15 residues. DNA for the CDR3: TGTGCCAGCAGTTATCGGGACACCCCTAATGAAAAACTGTTTTTT. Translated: CASSYRDTPNEKLFF.

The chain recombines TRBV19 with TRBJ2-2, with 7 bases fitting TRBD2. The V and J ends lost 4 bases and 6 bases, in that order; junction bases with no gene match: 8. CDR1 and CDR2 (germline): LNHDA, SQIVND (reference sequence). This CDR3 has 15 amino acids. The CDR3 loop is CASSTQRDSPGELFF. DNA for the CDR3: TGTGCCAGTAGTACGCAGCGGGACTCCCCCGGGGAGCTGTTTTTT. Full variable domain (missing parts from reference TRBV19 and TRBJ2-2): DGGITQSPKYLFRKEGQNVTLSCEQNLNHDAMYWYRQDPGQGLRLIYYSQIVNDFQKGDIAEGYSVSREKKESFPLTVTSAQKNPTAFYLCASSTQRDSPGELFFGEGSRLTVL.

CDR3 bases: TGTGCCAGCAGTTTATCTCCGGGGATAGCGGGCTACGAGCAGTACTTC. Its translation is CASSLSPGIAGYEQYF. V and J are TRBV27 and TRBJ2-7; TRBD2 matches at 7 bases. The V segment lost 0 bases and the J segment 3 bases; nucleotides outside the gene matches: 8. This CDR3 comprises 16 residues. Per the germline V gene, CDR1 is MNHEY and CDR2 is SMNVEV (reference sequence).

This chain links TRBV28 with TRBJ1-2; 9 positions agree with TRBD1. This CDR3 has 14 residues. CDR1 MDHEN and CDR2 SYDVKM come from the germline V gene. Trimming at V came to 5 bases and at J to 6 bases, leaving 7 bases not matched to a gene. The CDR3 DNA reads TGTGCCAGCAGTCTGGGACAGGGTAGGGATGGCTACACCTTC. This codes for CASSLGQGRDGYTF.